This TCR beta chain was found in a study of T-cell memory formation after mild COVID-19. TCRdb analysed the 5' RACE reads with MiXCR anew, one entry per CDR3 protein. The repertoire holds some 97,000 distinct CDR3 sequences, with roughly 10% as singletons. This clonotype was seen only a few times. One junction end disagrees with the germline gene, perhaps due to a read error. Per the germline V gene, CDR1 is MNHNY and CDR2 is SVGAGI (reference sequence). The CDR3 extends over 11 amino acids. The rearrangement joins TRBV6-6 to TRBJ1-1; no definite D call. The receptor was derived from a man aged 18 to 29 who had mild COVID-19 (a few samples of this study predate the infection). Cell type and time point are not known. Sample: PBMCs or a T cell subset sorted from them (not recorded which). CDR3 amino acids: CASLSGTEALF. The DNA of the CDR3 is TGTGCCAGCCTCTCGGGAACTGAAGCTTTATTT.